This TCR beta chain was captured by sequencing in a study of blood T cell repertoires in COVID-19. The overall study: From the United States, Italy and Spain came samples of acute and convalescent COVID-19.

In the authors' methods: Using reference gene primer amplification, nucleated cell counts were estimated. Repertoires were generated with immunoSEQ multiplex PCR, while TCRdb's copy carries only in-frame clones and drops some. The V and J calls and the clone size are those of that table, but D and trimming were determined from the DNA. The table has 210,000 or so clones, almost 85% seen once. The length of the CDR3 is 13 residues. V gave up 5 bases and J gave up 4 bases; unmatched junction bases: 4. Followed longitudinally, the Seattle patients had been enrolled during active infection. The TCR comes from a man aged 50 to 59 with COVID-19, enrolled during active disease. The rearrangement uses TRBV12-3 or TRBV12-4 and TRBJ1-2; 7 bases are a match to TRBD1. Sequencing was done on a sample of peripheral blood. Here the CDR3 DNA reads TGTGCCAGCAGTCCCGACAGGGTCTATGGCTACACCTTC. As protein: CASSPDRVYGYTF.